This TCR beta chain was found in a study of T cell responses to AZD1222 COVID-19 vaccine (dated by TCRdb to 2020 to 2023). General notes on the study: TCR sequencing covered roughly 230 trial participants: approximately 200 given two doses of AZD1222 and 26 given two doses of MenACWY control vaccine. Trial participants were enrolled by age into 18-55, 56-69 and 70-plus year subgroups, with roughly 160, 29 and 62 TCR-sequenced participants respectively. Overall study outcomes, separate from this receptor: Spike-specific TCR breadth and depth rose significantly after two AZD1222 doses compared with day 0 and with MenACWY recipients. Because no day 14 peak-response samples were available, the repertoires could be characterized only after the peak T cell response. CD4 TCRs associated with the vaccine covered the entire spike protein, and the dominant responses were in regions 160-218 and 743-854. Epitopes outside the regions mutated in the B.1.351 and B.1.1.7 variants were reportedly recognized by nearly half of the unique spike-specific TCRs. Most participants were white British and females outnumbered males, and the authors suggested that clonal diversity may have been underestimated. Only a handful of AZD1222 recipients were SARS-CoV-2 seropositive at baseline, limiting conclusions about previously exposed vaccinees. In the small 56-69-year group, the increase in depth fell short of significance, most likely because of low power.

The meaning of the sample's time point label: about 28 days (+/-7) after the second vaccine dose. Because spike-specific TCR depth and breadth did not differ between the two schedules, AZD1222 recipients who got a second dose at roughly 4 weeks were pooled with those who got a second dose at roughly 12 weeks. Samples from vaccinated people were obtained from the UK trials COV001 and COV002, which included a single-blind randomized controlled phase 2/3 trial of AZD1222 (ChAdOx1 nCoV-19) in healthy adults. Trial participant PBMC samples were collected at day 0 and day 28 after the second dose for TCRbeta chain sequencing. The CDR3 regions of human TCRbeta chains were subjected to immunosequencing. The source study handled its data this way. Repertoire TCRs were checked for matches against a reference library of SARS-CoV-2-specific TCRs that had been generated using the MIRA antigen-specificity platform. Breadth meant the fraction of unique TCRs that were SARS-CoV-2-associated, whereas depth meant the fraction of total T cells that were SARS-CoV-2-associated. Using the MIRA data, each spike-specific TCR was mapped to the spike region that the TCR reacts to and placed in a CD4 or CD8 class. Log10-transformed breadth and depth values were compared by one-way ANOVA with Sidak's multiple comparisons tests. The table comes from immuneACCESS by way of TCRdb, which keeps in-frame sequences with V and J called. Part of the clones is missing from these tables; in studies checked, under half for an unresolved V gene and the rest for unknown reasons. V and J calls and clone size follow that table, whereas D and trimming were derived from the DNA. The sample table shows tens of thousands of clones, and around 89% are seen once. Roughly 15% of the sample is taken by the ten largest.

Concerning this clone: Its antigen is not yet known. Per-base quality was not reported, and no clone a single base away is much larger than it.

This sequence originates from an adult who received the AZD1222 COVID-19 vaccine. Sample: peripheral blood, taken 28 days after the second AZD1222 dose.

The CDR3 has the sequence CASSLDRGPEEHTEAFF. The DNA sequence is TGTGCCAGCAGCCTGGACAGGGGGCCGGAAGAACACACTGAAGCTTTCTTT. The V and J segments used are TRBV5-4 and TRBJ1-1, with 11 bases matching TRBD1. Germline trimming amounts to 4 bases on V and 3 bases on J, with 11 as the count of junction bases outside the gene matches. The CDR3 contains 17 residues, cysteine and phenylalanine counted. CDR3 DNA only is kept here, 51 bases in frame from base 1. The germline V gene (reference sequence) provides CDR1 SGHNT and CDR2 YYREEE.